This T cell receptor (beta chain) is from a study of immune heterogeneity within non-small cell lung tumors. Study-wide results and limits: Across individual patients, the high-frequency T-cell receptor beta clonotypes were largely distinct.

Per sample, about 600 ng of bulk tumor genomic DNA was the template used. Widely spaced biopsies, several per primary tumor, were obtained at surgery. With untreated, newly diagnosed non-small cell lung cancer, the patients went on to undergo curative surgery. The donor pool consisted of newly diagnosed non-small cell lung cancer patients who were having surgery with curative intent. This clonotype showed up just a few times. Its cognate antigen is unknown. CDR1 is SQVTM and CDR2 is ANQGSEA in the germline V gene. V lost 4 bases to trimming and J lost 8 bases, with 11 bases between them. There are 11 residues in the CDR3. Multiplex PCR was performed with 32 V and 13 J primers, and it amplified TCR beta CDR3. TCRdb reanalysed the multiplex PCR reads using MiXCR and keeps one entry per CDR3 protein. The sample holds around 6,700 distinct CDR3 sequences; less than 25% are singletons and the top ten take less than 10%.

The chain carries TRBV29-1 and TRBJ1-2; unclear D gene. The sample consisted of lung tumor tissue. The source is a man aged 65 to 79 with non-small cell lung cancer. The CDR3 sequence: CSVGNPGGYTF. The CDR3 DNA follows: TGCAGCGTTGGAAACCCGGGGGGCTACACCTTC.